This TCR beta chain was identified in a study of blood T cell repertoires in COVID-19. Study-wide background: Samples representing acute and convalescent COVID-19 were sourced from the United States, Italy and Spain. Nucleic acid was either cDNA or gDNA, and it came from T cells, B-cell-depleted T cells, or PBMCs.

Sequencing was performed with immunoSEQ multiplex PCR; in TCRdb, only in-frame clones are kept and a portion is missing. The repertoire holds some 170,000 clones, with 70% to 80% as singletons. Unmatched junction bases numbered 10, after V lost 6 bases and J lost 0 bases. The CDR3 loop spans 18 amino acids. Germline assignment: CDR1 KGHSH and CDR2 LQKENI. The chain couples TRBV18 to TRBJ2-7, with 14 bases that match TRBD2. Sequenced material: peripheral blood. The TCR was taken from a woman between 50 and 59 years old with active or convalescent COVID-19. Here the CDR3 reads CASSPLGTSGGRSYEQYF. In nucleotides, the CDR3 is TGTGCCAGCTCGCCCCTTGGGACTAGCGGGGGCCGCTCCTACGAGCAGTACTTC.